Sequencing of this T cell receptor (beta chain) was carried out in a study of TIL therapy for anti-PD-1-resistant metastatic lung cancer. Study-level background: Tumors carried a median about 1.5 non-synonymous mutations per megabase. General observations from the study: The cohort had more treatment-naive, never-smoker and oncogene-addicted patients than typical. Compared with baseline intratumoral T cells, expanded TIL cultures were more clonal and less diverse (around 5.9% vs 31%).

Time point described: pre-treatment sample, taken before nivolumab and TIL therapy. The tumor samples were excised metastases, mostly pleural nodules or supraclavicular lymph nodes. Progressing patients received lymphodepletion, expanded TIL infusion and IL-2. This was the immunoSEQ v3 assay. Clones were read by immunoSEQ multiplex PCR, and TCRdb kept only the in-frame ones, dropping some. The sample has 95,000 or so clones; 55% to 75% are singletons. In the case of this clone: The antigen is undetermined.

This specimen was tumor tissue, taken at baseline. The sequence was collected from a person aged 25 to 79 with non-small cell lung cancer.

CDR3 loop: CASSEVAGVNNEQFF. The CDR3, as DNA: TGTGCCAGCAGTGAAGTGGCAGGGGTTAACAATGAGCAGTTCTTC. V gene TRBV2 combines with J gene TRBJ2-1, with D possibly being TRBD1 (6 bases). The CDR3 is made up of 15 amino acids. Germline CDR1 reads SNHLY; CDR2 reads FYNNEI. Trimming pared 1 base from V and 5 bases from J, leaving 12 bases between.